The following is a T cell receptor (beta chain) sequence with its context. The data originate from a study of glioma-infiltrating T cells after dendritic cell vaccination. Study-level information: Treatment, given 2003 to 2012, was autologous tumor lysate-pulsed dendritic cell vaccination. The vaccine used monocyte-derived dendritic cells pulsed overnight with autologous tumor lysate.

V shed 5 bases and J 0 bases; nucleotides not matched to a gene: 10. In germline, CDR1 is SEHNR, CDR2 FQNEAQ (reference sequence). The CDR3 runs to 17 residues. Selection required adequate fresh-frozen tumor tissue plus more than two years' survival data. Amplification used 60 V beta primers and 13 J beta primers. Libraries were prepared by immunoSEQ multiplex PCR; TCRdb keeps only in-frame clonotypes and omits some of them. The repertoire consists of about 95,000 clones, with 85% occurring once and the leading ten covering about 3.2%. The sample consisted of blood, taken before dendritic cell vaccination. The TCR was taken from a human donor with glioblastoma. This sequence joins TRBV7-9 and TRBJ2-1; 7 bases map to TRBD2. CDR3: CASSQTLLAVSYNEQFF. CDR3 coding DNA: TGTGCCAGCAGCCAGACACTTCTAGCGGTCTCCTACAATGAGCAGTTCTTC.